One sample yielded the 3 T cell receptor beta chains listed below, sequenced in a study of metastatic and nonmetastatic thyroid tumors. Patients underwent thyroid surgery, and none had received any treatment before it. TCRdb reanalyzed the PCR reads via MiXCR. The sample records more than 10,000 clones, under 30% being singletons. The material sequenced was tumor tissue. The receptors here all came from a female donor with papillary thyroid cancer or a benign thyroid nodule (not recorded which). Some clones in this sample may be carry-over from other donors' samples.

Written as DNA, the CDR3 is TGTGCCAGCAGCTTACCTCACCGGGAGCTGTTTTTT. Its translation is CASSLPHRELFF. This rearrangement joins TRBV11-2 to TRBJ2-2; D gene uncertain. There are 12 residues in the CDR3. Germline V gene lookup returns CDR1 SGHAT and CDR2 FQNNGV. Trimming removed 2 bases from V and 9 bases from J, with 7 bases in between.

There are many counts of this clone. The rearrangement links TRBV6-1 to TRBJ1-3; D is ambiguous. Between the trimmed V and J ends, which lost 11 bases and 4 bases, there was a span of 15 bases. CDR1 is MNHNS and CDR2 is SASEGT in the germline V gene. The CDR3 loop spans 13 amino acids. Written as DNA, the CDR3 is TGTGCCCATTCATCAGGCCCGGGAAACACCATATATTTT. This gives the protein CAHSSGPGNTIYF.

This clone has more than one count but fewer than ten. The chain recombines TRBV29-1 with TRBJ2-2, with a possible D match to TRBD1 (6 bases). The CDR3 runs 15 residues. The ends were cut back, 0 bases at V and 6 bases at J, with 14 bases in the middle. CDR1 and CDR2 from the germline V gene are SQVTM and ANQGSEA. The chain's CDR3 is CSVEEVGDTSGELFF. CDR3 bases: TGCAGCGTTGAAGAAGTGGGGGACACATCCGGGGAGCTGTTTTTT.